The 11 T cell receptor beta chains reported below all come from one sample, sequenced in a study of technical replicates of blood from several donors. Assay used: immunoSEQ multiplex PCR; TCRdb lists only in-frame clones, some missing. The table has roughly 90,000 clones, 90% to 96% seen once. Sequencing used T cells isolated from PBMCs. The receptors originated from a human donor in good health.

The V gene is TRBV5-1, the J gene TRBJ2-7, with 9 bases that match TRBD1. Germline lookup yields CDR1 SGHRS and CDR2 YFSETQ. Trimming removed 1 base from V and 2 bases from J; junction bases left unmatched: 1. The CDR3 contains 14 residues. The CDR3 DNA is TGCGCCAGCAGCTTGTGGGACAGGGCCTACGAGCAGTACTTC. Protein product: CASSLWDRAYEQYF. The variable domain in full, completed from reference TRBV5-1 and TRBJ2-7, reads KAGVTQTPRYLIKTRGQQVTLSCSPISGHRSVSWYQQTPGQGLQFLFEYFSETQRNKGNFPGRFSGRQFSNSRSEMNVSTLELGDSALYLCASSLWDRAYEQYFGPGTRLTVT.

The V gene is TRBV6-5, the J gene TRBJ1-5, with unresolved D. Trimming shortened V by 6 bases and J by 5 bases, and 11 bases separated the two germline ends. Germline CDR1 is MNHEY and CDR2 is SVGAGI. This CDR3 comprises 13 residues. CDR3 DNA: TGTGCCAGCAGAACAAACATCGATCAGCCCCAGCATTTT. Encoded protein: CASRTNIDQPQHF.

The chain couples TRBV9 to TRBJ2-2; the D is unclear. The length of the CDR3 is 16 residues. CDR1 SGDLS and CDR2 YYNGEE come from the germline V gene. With 1 base removed from V and 3 bases from J, the gap between germline ends came to 13 bases. CDR3 sequence reads: CASSVYASRDTGELFF. DNA for the CDR3: TGTGCCAGCAGCGTATATGCCAGCCGGGACACCGGGGAGCTGTTTTTT.

This sequence joins TRBV19 and TRBJ2-1; 9 nucleotides agree with TRBD1. CDR1 is LNHDA, CDR2 SQIVND, per germline (reference sequence). Losses at the gene ends were 5 bases for V and 9 bases for J; bases not matched to a gene: 8. The CDR3 consists of 14 residues. CDR3 sequence reads: CASSSGQGIGEQFF. CDR3 coding DNA: TGTGCCAGTAGTTCTGGACAGGGGATAGGTGAGCAGTTCTTC. Looking up the rest from reference TRBV19 and TRBJ2-1 gives the full variable domain: DGGITQSPKYLFRKEGQNVTLSCEQNLNHDAMYWYRQDPGQGLRLIYYSQIVNDFQKGDIAEGYSVSREKKESFPLTVTSAQKNPTAFYLCASSSGQGIGEQFFGPGTRLTVL.

The chain links TRBV7-8 to TRBJ2-3; D call uncertain. Trimming removed 10 bases from V and 0 bases from J, with 17 bases in between. The CDR3 length is 15 residues. Germline CDR1 is SGHVS and CDR2 is FQNEAQ. CDR3 nucleotides: TGTGCCACCATCCCTATGAGCCGGAGCACAGATACGCAGTATTTT. As protein: CATIPMSRSTDTQYF.

The gene calls are TRBV6-6 and TRBJ1-1; TRBD1 matches at 7 bases. The CDR3 totals 14 residues. Trimming took 4 bases from V and 8 from J; bases not matched to a gene: 10. Germline V gene sequence: CDR1 MNHNY, CDR2 SVGAGI (reference sequence). The CDR3 bases are TGTGCCAGCAGTTTAAGACAGGGATCGTTCGAAGCTTTCTTT. This translates into CASSLRQGSFEAFF.

The CDR3 here is CASSYNNEQFF. For the CDR3, the DNA is TGTGCCAGCAGTTATAACAATGAGCAGTTCTTC. This sequence joins TRBV6-5 and TRBJ2-1; D gene ambiguous. The CDR3 totals 11 residues. Germline lookup yields CDR1 MNHEY and CDR2 SVGAGI. V was pared by 3 bases and J by 5 bases, with 2 bases between.

The genes are TRBV5-4 and TRBJ2-3, with D possibly being TRBD2 (6 bases). V was shortened by 2 bases and J by 5 bases, with 9 bases between the two germline ends. The CDR3 totals 13 residues. CDR1 and CDR2 from the germline V gene are SGHNT and YYREEE (reference sequence). The CDR3 sequence is CASSFWGGDTQYF. DNA for the CDR3: TGTGCCAGCAGCTTCTGGGGAGGAGATACGCAGTATTTT.

The J gene is TRBJ1-2, the V gene TRBV5-6; D is ambiguous. The CDR3 extends over 18 amino acids. Germline V gene lookup returns CDR1 SGHDT and CDR2 YYEEEE. The V end was cut by 3 bases, the J end by 8 bases, with 29 bases between. Written as DNA, the CDR3 is TGTGCCAGCAGCTCTGGAGGCAGCGGTGGGGAAAACTTTGGGGGCTACACCTTC. Its translation: CASSSGGSGGENFGGYTF. Drawing the rest from reference TRBV5-6 and TRBJ1-2, the complete variable domain is DAGVTQSPTHLIKTRGQQVTLRCSPKSGHDTVSWYQQALGQGPQFIFQYYEEEERQRGNFPDRFSGHQFPNYSSELNVNALLLGDSALYLCASSSGGSGGENFGGYTFGSGTRLTVV.

The chain uses TRBV5-1 and TRBJ2-2; a possible D gene is TRBD1 (5 bases). The germline gives CDR1 SGHRS, CDR2 YFSETQ. The CDR3 is made up of 15 amino acids. V was shortened by 4 bases and J by 8 bases, with 18 bases between the two germline ends. The CDR3 region has the DNA TGCGCCAGCAGCCGGTCCAGGGTTCCTTCGGGGGAGCTGTTTTTT. Protein product: CASSRSRVPSGELFF.

The V call is TRBV5-6, the J call TRBJ2-3; 7 bases match TRBD2. Germline loops: CDR1 SGHDT, CDR2 YYEEEE. CDR3 length equals 15 residues. Losses at the gene ends were 2 bases for V and 1 base for J; bases not matched to a gene: 4. Here the CDR3 reads CASSFSGGGTDTQYF. In nucleotides, the CDR3 is TGTGCCAGCAGCTTTTCGGGGGGTGGCACAGATACGCAGTATTTT.